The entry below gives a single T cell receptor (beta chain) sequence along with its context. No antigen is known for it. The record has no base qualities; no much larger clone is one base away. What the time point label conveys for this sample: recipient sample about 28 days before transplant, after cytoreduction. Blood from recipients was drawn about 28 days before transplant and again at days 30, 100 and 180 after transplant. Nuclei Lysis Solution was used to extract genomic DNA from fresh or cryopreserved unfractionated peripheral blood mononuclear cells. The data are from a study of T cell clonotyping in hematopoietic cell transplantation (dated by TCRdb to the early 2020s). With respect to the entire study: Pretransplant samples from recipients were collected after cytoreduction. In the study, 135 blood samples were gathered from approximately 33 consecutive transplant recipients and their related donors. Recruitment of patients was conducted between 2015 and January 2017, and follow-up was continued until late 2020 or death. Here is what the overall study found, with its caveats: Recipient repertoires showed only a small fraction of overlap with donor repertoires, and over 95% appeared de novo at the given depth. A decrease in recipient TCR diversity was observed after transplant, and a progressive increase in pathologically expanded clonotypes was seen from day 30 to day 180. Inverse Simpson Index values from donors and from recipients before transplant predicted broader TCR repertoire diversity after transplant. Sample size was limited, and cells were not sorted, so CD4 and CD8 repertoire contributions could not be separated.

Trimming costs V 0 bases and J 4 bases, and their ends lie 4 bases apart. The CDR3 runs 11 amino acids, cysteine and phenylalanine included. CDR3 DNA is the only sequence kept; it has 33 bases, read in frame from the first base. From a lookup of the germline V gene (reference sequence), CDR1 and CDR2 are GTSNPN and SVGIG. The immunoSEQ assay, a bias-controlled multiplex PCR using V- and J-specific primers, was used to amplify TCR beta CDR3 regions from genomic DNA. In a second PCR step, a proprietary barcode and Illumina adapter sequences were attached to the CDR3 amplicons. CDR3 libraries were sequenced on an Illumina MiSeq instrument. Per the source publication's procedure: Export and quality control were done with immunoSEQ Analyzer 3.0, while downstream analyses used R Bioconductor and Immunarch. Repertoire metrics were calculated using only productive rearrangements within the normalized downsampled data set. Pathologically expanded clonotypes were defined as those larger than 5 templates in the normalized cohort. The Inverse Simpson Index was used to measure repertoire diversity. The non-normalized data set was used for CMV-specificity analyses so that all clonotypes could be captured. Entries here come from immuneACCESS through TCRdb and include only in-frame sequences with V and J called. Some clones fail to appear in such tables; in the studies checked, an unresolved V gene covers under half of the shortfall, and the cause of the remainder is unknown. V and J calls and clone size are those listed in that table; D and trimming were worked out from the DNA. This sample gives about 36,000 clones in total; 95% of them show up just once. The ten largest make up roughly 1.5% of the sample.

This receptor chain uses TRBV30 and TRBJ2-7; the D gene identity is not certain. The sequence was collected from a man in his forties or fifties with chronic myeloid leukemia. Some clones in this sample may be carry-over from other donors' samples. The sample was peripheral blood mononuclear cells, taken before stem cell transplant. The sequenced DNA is TGTGCCTGGAGTGTAAGATACGAGCAGTACTTC. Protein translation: CAWSVRYEQYF.